These 17 T cell receptor beta chains were sequenced from one sample in a study of T cells in Graves' hyperthyroidism and ophthalmopathy. Using RNA transcripts as the source, TCR beta CDR3 regions were amplified. Researchers ran a first-round RT-PCR on the TCR CDR3 using the HTBI primer set. TCRdb ran MiXCR on the multiplex PCR reads and lists one entry per CDR3 protein. The table has about 680,000 distinct CDR3 sequences, approximately 40% seen once. The source material was blood. The receptors stem from a woman in her forties with Graves' hyperthyroidism.

A note on this clonotype: Because the CDR3 is missing its conserved closing phenylalanine or tryptophan, this is likely a read error. DNA for the CDR3: TGTGCCACCAGCAGAGATCTCTCGAAATCACGCAGCTACGAGCAGTACCTC. The encoded protein is CATSRDLSKSRSYEQYL. The chain links TRBV15 to TRBJ2-7; D is unclear. There are 17 residues in the CDR3. Germline CDR1 reads LNHNV; CDR2 reads YYDKDF (reference sequence). Trimming left V 0 bases short and J 3 bases short, with 18 bases between.

The chain combines TRBV12-3 or TRBV12-4 with TRBJ2-3; no firm D call. The CDR3 sequence is 13 residues long. The V end was cut by 5 bases, the J end by 4 bases, with 10 bases between. In nucleotides, the CDR3 is TGTGCCAGCAGTAGATTAAGGGCAGATACGCAGTATTTT. Protein product: CASSRLRADTQYF.

The V and J genes are TRBV5-6 and TRBJ2-2; no clear D gene. This CDR3 region has 15 residues. V dropped 4 bases and J dropped 1 base, with 11 bases sitting between them. Germline CDR1 is SGHDT and CDR2 is YYEEEE. CDR3 bases: TGTGCCAGCAGCCAATATCTCGGGAACACCGGGGAGCTGTTTTTT. Amino acid sequence: CASSQYLGNTGELFF.

The rearrangement uses TRBV13 and TRBJ1-2, with 9 bases lining up with TRBD1. This CDR3 region has 14 residues. V was pared by 6 bases and J by 7 bases, with 9 bases of the junction left unmatched. Germline loops: CDR1 PRHDT, CDR2 FYEKMQ (reference sequence). This chain's CDR3 is CASRYTGGAFGYTF. The DNA for the CDR3 is TGTGCCAGCAGATATACAGGGGGCGCTTTTGGCTACACCTTC.

The rearrangement joins TRBV3-2 to TRBJ1-1. TRBV3-2 is annotated as a pseudogene. The CDR3 covers 13 residues. The CDR3 region is CASSQVELGGAFF. CDR3 DNA sequence: TGTGCCAGCAGCCAAGTGGAACTCGGAGGAGCTTTCTTT.

This clonotype appeared many times. The J gene is TRBJ1-1, the V gene TRBV29-1; the D is unclear. The germline V gene encodes CDR1 SQVTM and CDR2 ANQGSEA. The CDR3 is made up of 11 amino acids. V was clipped by 4 bases and J by 6 bases, with 9 bases between them. The CDR3 loop reads CSVAGYPEAFF. The CDR3 DNA sequence: TGCAGCGTTGCCGGATACCCTGAAGCTTTCTTT.

This clonotype was observed a single time. The chain combines TRBV7-8 with TRBJ2-5, with D perhaps matching TRBD2 (6 bases). From germline, CDR1 is SGHVS and CDR2 FQNEAQ. This CDR3 is built from 14 residues. V lost 2 bases, J lost 3 bases, and 10 bases lay in between. The DNA of the CDR3 is TGTGCCAGCAGCTTACGTTGGGGGGAAGAGACCCAGTACTTC. As protein: CASSLRWGEETQYF.

This clonotype was seen at least ten times. This rearrangement joins TRBV7-9 to TRBJ1-2, with a weak D call TRBD1 (6 bases). CDR3 length equals 14 residues. Trimming removed 4 bases from V and 7 bases from J, with 16 bases in between. CDR1 SEHNR and CDR2 FQNEAQ come from the germline V gene (reference sequence). This chain's CDR3 is CASSSDRSPVGYTF. CDR3 DNA sequence: TGTGCCAGCAGCTCAGACAGGTCCCCCGTTGGCTACACCTTC.

This clonotype came up a few times. The rearrangement joins TRBV20-1 to TRBJ2-7, with 9 nucleotides matching TRBD1. V lost 0 bases and J lost 5; bases outside the gene matches: 8. Per germline, CDR1 DFQATT and CDR2 SNEGSKA (reference sequence). CDR3 size: 15 residues. The DNA of the CDR3 is TGCAGTGCTAGAGATGGGGACAGGGTCATACACGAGCAGTACTTC. As protein: CSARDGDRVIHEQYF.

This clonotype was counted only a few times. The chain joins TRBV7-2 to TRBJ2-2, with a tentative D call TRBD2 (6 bases). Looked up from germline, CDR1 is SGHTA and CDR2 is FQGNSA. This CDR3 has 15 amino acids. Trimming took 5 bases from V and 0 from J, leaving 10 bases between them. In DNA, the CDR3 is TGTGCCAGCAGCCCCGGGGGATCGAACACCGGGGAGCTGTTTTTT. This codes for CASSPGGSNTGELFF.

This clonotype appeared a few times. The chain uses TRBV6-5 and TRBJ2-7; weak D call: TRBD1 (6 bases). This CDR3 region has 16 residues. Germline V gene sequence: CDR1 MNHEY, CDR2 SVGAGI. V shed 2 bases and J shed 0 bases, with 14 bases lying between them. Written as DNA, the CDR3 is TGTGCCAGCAGTTACCGTCAGGGACACCCCTCCTACGAGCAGTACTTC. Protein sequence: CASSYRQGHPSYEQYF.

The J gene is TRBJ2-2, the V gene TRBV5-6; D is ambiguous. V lost 2 bases, J lost 0 bases, and 5 bases lay in between. There are 14 residues in the CDR3. Per the germline V gene, CDR1 is SGHDT and CDR2 is YYEEEE. The CDR3 DNA reads as TGTGCCAGCAGCTTCGAGACGAACACCGGGGAGCTGTTTTTT. It yields the protein CASSFETNTGELFF.

This rearrangement joins TRBV6-5 to TRBJ2-7, with TRBD2 matching 7 bases. In germline, CDR1 is MNHEY, CDR2 SVGAGI. The CDR3 spans 13 residues. V trimming: 6 bases; J trimming: 0 bases; junction bases outside the gene matches: 2. CDR3: CASRGGYSYEQYF. In nucleotides, the CDR3 is TGTGCCAGCAGGGGGGGGTACTCCTACGAGCAGTACTTC.

In this sample, this clonotype turned up many times. V and J are TRBV9 and TRBJ1-6, with D unclear. The CDR3 extends over 15 amino acids. Trimming took 0 bases from V and 6 from J, leaving 10 bases between them. Per the germline V gene, CDR1 is SGDLS and CDR2 is YYNGEE. The CDR3 DNA reads as TGTGCCAGCAGCGTAGAAAATCGGATTAATTCACCCCTCCACTTT. This encodes CASSVENRINSPLHF.

In its sample, this clonotype was seen a few times. This chain connects TRBV6-2 or TRBV6-3 to TRBJ2-7; D remains ambiguous. The germline V gene encodes CDR1 MNHEY and CDR2 SVGEGT. V was trimmed by 8 bases and J by 2 bases, leaving 13 bases between them. CDR3 size: 13 residues. The CDR3 region is CASCQPPAYEQYF. The CDR3 DNA reads as TGTGCCAGCTGTCAACCCCCTGCCTACGAGCAGTACTTC.

This clonotype was detected ten times or more. This chain joins TRBV7-9 and TRBJ1-6, with 7 bases aligning to TRBD1. V gave up 4 bases and J gave up 7 bases; unmatched junction bases: 7. This CDR3 has 15 amino acids. CDR1 and CDR2 from the germline V gene are SEHNR and FQNEAQ (reference sequence). The CDR3 DNA sequence: TGTGCCAGCAGCTCGACAGGGCAAGGGAATTCACCCCTCCACTTT. Protein sequence: CASSSTGQGNSPLHF. The entire variable domain, with the rest obtained from reference TRBV7-9 and TRBJ1-6, is as follows: DTGVSQNPRHKITKRGQNVTFRCDPISEHNRLYWYRQTLGQGPEFLTYFQNEAQLEKSRLLSDRFSAERPKGSFSTLEIQRTEQGDSAMYLCASSSTGQGNSPLHFGNGTRLTVT.

This chain connects TRBV9 to TRBJ1-1; D uncertain. V lost 3 bases, J lost 6 bases, and 15 bases lay in between. The CDR3 consists of 14 residues. Germline assignment: CDR1 SGDLS and CDR2 YYNGEE. DNA of the CDR3: TGTGCCAGCAGCGCTTCTCTGTATTTCTCTGAAGCTTTCTTT. Protein: CASSASLYFSEAFF.